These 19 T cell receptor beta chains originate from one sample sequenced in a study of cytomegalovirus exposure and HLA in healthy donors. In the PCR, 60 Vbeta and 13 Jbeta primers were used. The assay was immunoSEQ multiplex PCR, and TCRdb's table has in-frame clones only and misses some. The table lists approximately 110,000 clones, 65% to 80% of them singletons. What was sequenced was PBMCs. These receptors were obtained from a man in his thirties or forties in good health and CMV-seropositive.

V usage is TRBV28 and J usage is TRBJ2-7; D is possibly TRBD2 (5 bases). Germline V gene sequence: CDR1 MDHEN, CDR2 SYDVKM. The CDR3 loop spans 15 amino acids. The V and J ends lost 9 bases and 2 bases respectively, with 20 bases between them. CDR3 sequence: CASAALWENAYEQYF. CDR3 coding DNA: TGTGCCAGTGCTGCCTTGTGGGAGAACGCCTACGAGCAGTACTTC.

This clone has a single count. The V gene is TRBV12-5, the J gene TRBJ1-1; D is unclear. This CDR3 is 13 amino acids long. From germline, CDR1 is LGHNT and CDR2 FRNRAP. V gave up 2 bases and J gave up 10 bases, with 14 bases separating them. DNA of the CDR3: TGTGCTAGTGGTTTGAATTTGAGGTTCGGAGCTTTCTTT. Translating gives CASGLNLRFGAFF.

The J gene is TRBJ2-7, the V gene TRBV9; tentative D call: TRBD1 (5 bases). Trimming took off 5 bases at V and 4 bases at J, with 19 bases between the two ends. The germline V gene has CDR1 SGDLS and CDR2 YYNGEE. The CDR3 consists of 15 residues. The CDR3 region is CASSPGADPWYEQYF. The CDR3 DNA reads TGTGCCAGCAGTCCTGGGGCGGACCCCTGGTACGAGCAGTACTTC.

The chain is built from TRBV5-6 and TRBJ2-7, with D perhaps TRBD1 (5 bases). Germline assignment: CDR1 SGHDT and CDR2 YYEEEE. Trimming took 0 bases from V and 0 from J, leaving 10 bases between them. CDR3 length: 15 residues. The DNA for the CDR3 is TGTGCCAGCAGCTTGGGACAGCGATCCTCCTACGAGCAGTACTTC. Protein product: CASSLGQRSSYEQYF.

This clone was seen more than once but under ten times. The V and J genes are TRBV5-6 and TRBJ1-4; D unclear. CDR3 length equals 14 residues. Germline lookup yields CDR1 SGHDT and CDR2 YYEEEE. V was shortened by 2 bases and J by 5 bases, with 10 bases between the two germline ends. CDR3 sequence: CASSFSQLNEKLFF. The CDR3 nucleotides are TGTGCCAGCAGCTTTAGCCAGTTAAATGAAAAACTGTTTTTT.

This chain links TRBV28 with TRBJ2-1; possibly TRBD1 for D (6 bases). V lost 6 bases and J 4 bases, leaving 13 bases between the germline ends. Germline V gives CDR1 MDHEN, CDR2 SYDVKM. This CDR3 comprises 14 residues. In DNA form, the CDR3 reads TGTGCCAGCAGAAAACCCAGGGGATACAATGAGCAGTTCTTC. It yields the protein CASRKPRGYNEQFF.

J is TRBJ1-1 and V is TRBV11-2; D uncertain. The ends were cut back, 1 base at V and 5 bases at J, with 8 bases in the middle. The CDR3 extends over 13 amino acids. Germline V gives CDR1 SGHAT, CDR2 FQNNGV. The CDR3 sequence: CASSLGRVTEAFF. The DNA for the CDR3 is TGTGCCAGCAGCTTAGGACGGGTTACTGAAGCTTTCTTT. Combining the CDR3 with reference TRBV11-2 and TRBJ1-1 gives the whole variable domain EAGVAQSPRYKIIEKRQSVAFWCNPISGHATLYWYQQILGQGPKLLIQFQNNGVVDDSQLPKDRFSAERLKGVDSTLKIQPAKLEDSAVYLCASSLGRVTEAFFGQGTRLTVV.

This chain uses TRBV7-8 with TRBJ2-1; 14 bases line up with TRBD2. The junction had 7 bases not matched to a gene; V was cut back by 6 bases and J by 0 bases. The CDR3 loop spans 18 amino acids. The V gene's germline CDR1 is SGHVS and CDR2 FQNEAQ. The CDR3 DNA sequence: TGTGCCAGCAGAGACGGACTAGCGGGGGGCCACTCCTACAATGAGCAGTTCTTC. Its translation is CASRDGLAGGHSYNEQFF.

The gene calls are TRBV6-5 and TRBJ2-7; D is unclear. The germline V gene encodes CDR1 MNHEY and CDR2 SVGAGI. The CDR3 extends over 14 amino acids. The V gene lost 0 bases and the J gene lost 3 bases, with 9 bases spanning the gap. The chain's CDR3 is CASSYSNRFYEQYF. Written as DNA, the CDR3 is TGTGCCAGCAGTTACTCGAACCGGTTCTACGAGCAGTACTTC.

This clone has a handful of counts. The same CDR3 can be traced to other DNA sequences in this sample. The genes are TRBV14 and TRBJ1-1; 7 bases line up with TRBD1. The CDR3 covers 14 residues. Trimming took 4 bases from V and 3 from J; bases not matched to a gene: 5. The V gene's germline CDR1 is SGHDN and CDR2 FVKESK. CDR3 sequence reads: CASSLRQGYTEAFF. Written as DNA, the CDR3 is TGTGCCAGCAGCCTACGACAGGGATACACTGAAGCTTTCTTT.

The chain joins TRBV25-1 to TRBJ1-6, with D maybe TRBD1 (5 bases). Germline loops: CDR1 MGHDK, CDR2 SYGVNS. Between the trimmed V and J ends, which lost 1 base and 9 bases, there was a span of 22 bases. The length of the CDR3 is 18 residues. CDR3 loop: CASSESPGKGGDGSPLHF. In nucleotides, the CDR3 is TGTGCCAGCAGTGAATCCCCAGGGAAGGGAGGGGATGGTTCACCCCTCCACTTT.

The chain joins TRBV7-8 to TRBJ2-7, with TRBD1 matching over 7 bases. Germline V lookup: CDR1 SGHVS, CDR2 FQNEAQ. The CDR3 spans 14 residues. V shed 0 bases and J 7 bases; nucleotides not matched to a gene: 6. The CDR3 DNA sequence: TGTGCCAGCAGCTTAGCCACAGGGGAGAGGGAGCAGTACTTC. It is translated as CASSLATGEREQYF.

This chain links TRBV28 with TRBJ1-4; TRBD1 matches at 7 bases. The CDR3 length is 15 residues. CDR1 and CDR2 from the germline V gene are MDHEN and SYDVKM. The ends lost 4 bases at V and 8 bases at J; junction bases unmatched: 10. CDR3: CASSSPPGGNEKLFF. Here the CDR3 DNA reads TGTGCCAGCAGTTCCCCCCCAGGGGGAAACGAAAAACTGTTTTTT.

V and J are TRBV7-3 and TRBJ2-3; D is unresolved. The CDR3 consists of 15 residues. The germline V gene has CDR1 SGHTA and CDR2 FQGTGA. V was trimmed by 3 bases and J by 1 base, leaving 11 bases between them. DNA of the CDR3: TGTGCCAGCAGCTTCGGGTCCCTCGGCACAGATACGCAGTATTTT. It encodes CASSFGSLGTDTQYF.

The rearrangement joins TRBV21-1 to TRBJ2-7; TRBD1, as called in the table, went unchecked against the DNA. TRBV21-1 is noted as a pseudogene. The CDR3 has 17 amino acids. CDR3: CASSKGSGLGKTYEQYF. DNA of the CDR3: TGTGCCAGCAGCAAAGGTTCAGGGTTGGGTAAAACCTACGAGCAGTACTTC.

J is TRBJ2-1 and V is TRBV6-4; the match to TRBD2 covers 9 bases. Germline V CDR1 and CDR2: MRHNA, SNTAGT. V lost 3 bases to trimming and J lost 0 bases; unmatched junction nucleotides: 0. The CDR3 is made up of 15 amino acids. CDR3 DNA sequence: TGTGCCAGCAGTGAGCGGGGGGGCTCCTACAATGAGCAGTTCTTC. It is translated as CASSERGGSYNEQFF.

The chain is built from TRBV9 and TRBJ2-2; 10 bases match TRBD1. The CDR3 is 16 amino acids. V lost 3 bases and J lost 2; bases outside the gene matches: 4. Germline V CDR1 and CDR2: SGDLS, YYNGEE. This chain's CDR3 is CASSGGTGDNTGELFF. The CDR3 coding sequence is TGTGCCAGCAGCGGCGGGACAGGGGATAACACCGGGGAGCTGTTTTTT. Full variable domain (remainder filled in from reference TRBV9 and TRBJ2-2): DSGVTQTPKHLITATGQRVTLRCSPRSGDLSVYWYQQSLDQGLQFLIQYYNGEERAKGNILERFSAQQFPDLHSELNLSSLELGDSALYFCASSGGTGDNTGELFFGEGSRLTVL.

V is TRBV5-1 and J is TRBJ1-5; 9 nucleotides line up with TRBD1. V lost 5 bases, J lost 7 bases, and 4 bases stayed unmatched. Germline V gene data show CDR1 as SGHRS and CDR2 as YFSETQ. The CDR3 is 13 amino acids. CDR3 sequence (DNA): TGCGCCAGCAGACAGGGGGCCCAACAGCCCCAGCATTTT. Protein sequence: CASRQGAQQPQHF.

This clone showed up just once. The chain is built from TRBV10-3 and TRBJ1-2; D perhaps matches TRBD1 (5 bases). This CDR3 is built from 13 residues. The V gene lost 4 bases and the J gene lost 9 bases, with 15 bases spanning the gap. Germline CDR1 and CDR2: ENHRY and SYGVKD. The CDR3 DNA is TGTGCCATCAGTGTGAAGGGGATGAGGAGCTACACCTTC. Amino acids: CAISVKGMRSYTF.